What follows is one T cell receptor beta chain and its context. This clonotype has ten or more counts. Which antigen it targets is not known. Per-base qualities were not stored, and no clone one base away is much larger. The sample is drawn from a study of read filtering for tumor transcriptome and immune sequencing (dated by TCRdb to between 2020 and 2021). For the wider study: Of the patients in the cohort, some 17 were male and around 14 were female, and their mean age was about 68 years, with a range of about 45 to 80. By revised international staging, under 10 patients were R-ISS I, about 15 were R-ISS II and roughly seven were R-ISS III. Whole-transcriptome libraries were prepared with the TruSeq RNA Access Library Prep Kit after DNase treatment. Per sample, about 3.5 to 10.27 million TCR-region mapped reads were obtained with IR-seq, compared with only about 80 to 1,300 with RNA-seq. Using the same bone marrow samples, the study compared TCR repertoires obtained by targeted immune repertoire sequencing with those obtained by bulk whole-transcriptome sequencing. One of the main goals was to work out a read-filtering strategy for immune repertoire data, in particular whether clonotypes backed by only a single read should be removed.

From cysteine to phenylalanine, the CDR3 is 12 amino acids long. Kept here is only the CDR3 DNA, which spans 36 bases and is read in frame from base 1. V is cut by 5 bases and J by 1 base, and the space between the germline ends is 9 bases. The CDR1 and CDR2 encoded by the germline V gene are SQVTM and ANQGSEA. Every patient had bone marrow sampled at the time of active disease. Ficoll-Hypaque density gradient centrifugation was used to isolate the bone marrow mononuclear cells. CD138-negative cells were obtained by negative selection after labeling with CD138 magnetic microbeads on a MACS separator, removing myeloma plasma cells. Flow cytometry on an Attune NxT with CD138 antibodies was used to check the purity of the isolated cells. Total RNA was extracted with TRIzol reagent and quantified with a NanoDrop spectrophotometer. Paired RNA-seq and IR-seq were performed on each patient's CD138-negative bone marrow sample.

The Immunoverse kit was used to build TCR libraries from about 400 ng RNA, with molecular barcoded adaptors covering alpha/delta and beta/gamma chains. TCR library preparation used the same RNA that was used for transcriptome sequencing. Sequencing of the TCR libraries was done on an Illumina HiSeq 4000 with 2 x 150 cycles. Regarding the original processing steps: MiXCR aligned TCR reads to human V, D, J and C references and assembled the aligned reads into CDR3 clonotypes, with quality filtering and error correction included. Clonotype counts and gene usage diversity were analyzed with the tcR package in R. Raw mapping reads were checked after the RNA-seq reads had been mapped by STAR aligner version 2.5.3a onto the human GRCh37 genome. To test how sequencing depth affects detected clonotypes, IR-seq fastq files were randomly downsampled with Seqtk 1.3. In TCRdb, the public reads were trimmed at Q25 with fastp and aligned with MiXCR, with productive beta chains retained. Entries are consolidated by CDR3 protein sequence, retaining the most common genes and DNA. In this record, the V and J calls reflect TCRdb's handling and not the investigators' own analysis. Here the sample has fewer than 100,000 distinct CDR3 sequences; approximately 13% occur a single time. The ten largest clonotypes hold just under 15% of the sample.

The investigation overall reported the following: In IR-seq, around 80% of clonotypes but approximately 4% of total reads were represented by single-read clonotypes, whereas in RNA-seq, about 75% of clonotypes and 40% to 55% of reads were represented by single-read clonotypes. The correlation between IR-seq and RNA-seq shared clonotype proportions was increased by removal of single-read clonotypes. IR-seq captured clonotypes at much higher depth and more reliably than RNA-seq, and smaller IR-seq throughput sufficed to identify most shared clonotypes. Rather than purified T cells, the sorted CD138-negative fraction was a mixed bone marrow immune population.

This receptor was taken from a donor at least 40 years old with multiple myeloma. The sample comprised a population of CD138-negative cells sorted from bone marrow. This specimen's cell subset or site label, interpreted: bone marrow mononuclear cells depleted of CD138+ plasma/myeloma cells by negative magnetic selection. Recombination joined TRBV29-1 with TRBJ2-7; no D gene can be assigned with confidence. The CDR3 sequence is CSVRPASYEQYF. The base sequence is TGCAGCGTTCGTCCCGCTTCCTACGAGCAGTACTTC.